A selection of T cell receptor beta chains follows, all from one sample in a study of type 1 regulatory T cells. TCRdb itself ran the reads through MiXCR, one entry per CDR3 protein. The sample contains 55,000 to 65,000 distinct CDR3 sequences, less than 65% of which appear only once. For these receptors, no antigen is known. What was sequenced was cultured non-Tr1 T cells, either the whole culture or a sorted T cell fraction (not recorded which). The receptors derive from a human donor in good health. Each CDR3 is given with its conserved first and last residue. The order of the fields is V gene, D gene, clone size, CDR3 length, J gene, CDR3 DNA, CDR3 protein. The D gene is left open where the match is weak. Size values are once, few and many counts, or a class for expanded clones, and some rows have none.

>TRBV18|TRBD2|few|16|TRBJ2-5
TGTGCCAGCTCACCACCACTAGCGGGGAACCAAGAGACCCAGTACTTC
CASSPPLAGNQETQYF
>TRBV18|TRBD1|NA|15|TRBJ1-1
TGTGCCAGCTCACCAGGGACAGGGGGCATCACTGAAGCTTTCTTT
CASSPGTGGITEAFF
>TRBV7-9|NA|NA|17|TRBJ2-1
TGTGCCAGCAGCTCCCGAAAAACGGGAGATCGGTACAATGAGCAGTTCTTC
CASSSRKTGDRYNEQFF
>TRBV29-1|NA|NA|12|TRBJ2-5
TGCAGCGTCAGGAGGATCCAAGAGACCCAGTACTTC
CSVRRIQETQYF
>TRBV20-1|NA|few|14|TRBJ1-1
TGCAGTGCTAGGGCCCGGGGATCCCAGGCTGAAGCTTTCTTT
CSARARGSQAEAFF
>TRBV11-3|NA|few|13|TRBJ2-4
TGTGCCAGCAGCCTAGGGACGGAAAACATTCAGTACTTC
CASSLGTENIQYF
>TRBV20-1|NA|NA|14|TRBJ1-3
TGCAGTGCTGCAGACAGGTCCTCTGGAAACACCATATATTTT
CSAADRSSGNTIYF
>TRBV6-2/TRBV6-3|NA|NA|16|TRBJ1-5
TGTGCCAGCAGTTACGGGGCAGGTGGAGGCTATCAGCCCCAGCATTTT
CASSYGAGGGYQPQHF
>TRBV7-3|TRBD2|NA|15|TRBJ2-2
TGTGCCAGCAGCTTTGGCGGGGGTGTTACCGGGGAGCTGTTTTTT
CASSFGGGVTGELFF
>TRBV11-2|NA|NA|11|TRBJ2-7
TGTGCCAGCAGCTCGGACGGCGAGCAGTACTTC
CASSSDGEQYF
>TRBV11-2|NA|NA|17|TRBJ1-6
TGTGCCAGCAGCCCACTAAAAGGGAGGGCCAAGAATTCACCCCTCCACTTT
CASSPLKGRAKNSPLHF
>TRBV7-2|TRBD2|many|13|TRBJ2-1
TGTGCCAGCAGCCAGGAGGCTAGCGCGGGGGAGTTCTTC
CASSQEASAGEFF
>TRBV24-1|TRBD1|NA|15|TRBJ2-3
TGTGCCACCAGTGACTCGATGACAGGGACAGATACGCAGTATTTT
CATSDSMTGTDTQYF
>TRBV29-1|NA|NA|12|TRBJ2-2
TGCAGCGTTGATCAGGACACCGGGGAGCTGTTTTTT
CSVDQDTGELFF
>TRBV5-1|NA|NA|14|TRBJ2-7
TGCGCCAGCAGTTCCACGGCAACATCCGTCGAGCAGTACTTC
CASSSTATSVEQYF
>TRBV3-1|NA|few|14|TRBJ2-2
TGTGCCAGCAGCCAAAGACAGGTCACCGGGGAGCTGTTTTTT
CASSQRQVTGELFF
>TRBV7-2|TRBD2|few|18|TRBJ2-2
TGTGCCAGCAGCCAGCAGGCACTAGCGGGAGGGAACACCGGGGAGCTGTTTTTT
CASSQQALAGGNTGELFF
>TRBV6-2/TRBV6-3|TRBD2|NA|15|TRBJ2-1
TGTGCCAGCACTAAACTAGCGGGAGGCCACAATGAGCAGTTCTTC
CASTKLAGGHNEQFF
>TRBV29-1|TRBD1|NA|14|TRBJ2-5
TGCAGCGTCCCGGACAGGGGGCGGGAAGAGACCCAGTACTTC
CSVPDRGREETQYF
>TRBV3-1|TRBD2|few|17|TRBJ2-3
TGTGCCAGCATCCAAGTCCCTAGCGGGAGGGCGGCAGATACGCAGTATTTT
CASIQVPSGRAADTQYF
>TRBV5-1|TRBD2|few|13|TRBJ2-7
TGCGCCAGCAGCTCTAGCGGGATGGGAGAGCAGTACTTC
CASSSSGMGEQYF
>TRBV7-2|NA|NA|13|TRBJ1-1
TGTGCCAGCAGCTTAAAGAAGAACACTGAAGCTTTCTTT
CASSLKKNTEAFF
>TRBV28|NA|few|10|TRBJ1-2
TGTGCCAGCAGACAGTATGGCTACACCTTC
CASRQYGYTF
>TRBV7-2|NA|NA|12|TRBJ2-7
TGTGCCAGCAGTTCGACTTATAACGAGCAGTACTTC
CASSSTYNEQYF
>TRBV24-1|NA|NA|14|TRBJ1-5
TGTGCCACCAGTGCAGGCGATTATAATCAGCCCCAGCATTTT
CATSAGDYNQPQHF
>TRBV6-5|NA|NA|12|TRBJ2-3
TGTGCCAGCAGTTCTTACACAGATACGCAGTATTTT
CASSSYTDTQYF
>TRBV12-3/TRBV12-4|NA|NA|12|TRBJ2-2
TGTGCCGGAATAATAGACACCGGGGAGCTGTTTTTT
CAGIIDTGELFF
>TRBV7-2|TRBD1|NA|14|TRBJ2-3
TGTGCCAGCAGCCTTGGGACAGTCACAGATACGCAGTATTTT
CASSLGTVTDTQYF
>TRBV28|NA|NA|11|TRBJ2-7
TGTGCCAGCACCTCGGGGTCCGAGCAGTACTTC
CASTSGSEQYF
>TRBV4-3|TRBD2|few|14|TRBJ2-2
TGCGCCAGCAGCCAAGGGGAGGGGACCGGGGAGCTGTTTTTT
CASSQGEGTGELFF
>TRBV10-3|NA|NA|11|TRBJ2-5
TGTGCCATCAAGGACCAAGAGACCCAGTACTTC
CAIKDQETQYF
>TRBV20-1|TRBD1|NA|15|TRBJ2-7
TGCAGTGCTAGTGCGTCCGGGACAGGGGGAGAAGGGCAGTACTTC
CSASASGTGGEGQYF
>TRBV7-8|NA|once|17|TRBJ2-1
TGTGCCAGCAGCTTAAGATGGAGCGGGCCCCGGGGGAATGAGCAGTTCTTC
CASSLRWSGPRGNEQFF